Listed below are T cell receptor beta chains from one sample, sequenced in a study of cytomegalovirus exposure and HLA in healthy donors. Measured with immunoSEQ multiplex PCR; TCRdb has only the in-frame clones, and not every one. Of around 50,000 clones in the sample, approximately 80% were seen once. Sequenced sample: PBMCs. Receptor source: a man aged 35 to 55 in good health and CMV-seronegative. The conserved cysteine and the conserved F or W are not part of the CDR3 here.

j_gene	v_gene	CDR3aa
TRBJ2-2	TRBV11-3	ASSYRGPRNTGELF
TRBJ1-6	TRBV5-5	ASSTPGSGIGNSPLH
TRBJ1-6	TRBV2	ASRSQGNNSPLH
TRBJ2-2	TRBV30	AWGGATGPNTGELF
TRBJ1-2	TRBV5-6	ASSLGSGNGYT
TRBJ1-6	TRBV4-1	ASSQDGSSYNSPLH
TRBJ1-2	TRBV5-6	ASSLAGGLGGYT
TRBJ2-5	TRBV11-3	ASSTPSGGLQETQY
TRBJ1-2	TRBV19	ASTRGLNAYGYT
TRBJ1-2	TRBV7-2	ASSSPRQNLDYGYT
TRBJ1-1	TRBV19	ASSSRGHTEAF
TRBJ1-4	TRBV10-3	AISTGFDEKLF
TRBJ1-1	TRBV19	ASSAGMNTEAF
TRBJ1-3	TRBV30	AWSTGNTIY
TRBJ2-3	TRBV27	ASSLRGMGTDTQY
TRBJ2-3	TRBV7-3	ASSASTVDTQY
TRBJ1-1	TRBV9	ASSEGGGLNTEAF
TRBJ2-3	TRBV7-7	ASSLDQGDTQY
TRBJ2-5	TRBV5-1	ASSWMGLAGAMPETQY
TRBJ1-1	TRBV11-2	ASSFSQGVNTEAF
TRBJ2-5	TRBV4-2	ASSQAGVQETQY
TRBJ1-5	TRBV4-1	ASSQEVRNQPQH
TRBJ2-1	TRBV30	AWSLDRLRGNNEQF
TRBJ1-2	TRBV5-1	ASSGGTDYGYT
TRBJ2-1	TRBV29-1	SGDGTGPDEQF
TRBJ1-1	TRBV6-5	ASSFPGGTEAF
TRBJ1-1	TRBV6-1	ASSELLAGDTEAF
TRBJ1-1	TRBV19	ASSRLEGTEAF
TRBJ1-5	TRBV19	ASSMGAGTQPQH
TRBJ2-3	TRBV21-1	ASSAGDWLGTDTQY
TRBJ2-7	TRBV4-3	ASSQKTGGYEQY
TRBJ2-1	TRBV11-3	ASSFTSSPIYNEQF
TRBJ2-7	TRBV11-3	ASSRPGQGSYEQY
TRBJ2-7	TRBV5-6	ASSLGRVPGEQY
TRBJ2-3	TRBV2	ASRRDSTDTQY
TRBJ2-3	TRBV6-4	ASTPGQDTDTQY
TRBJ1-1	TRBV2	ASSSYRGAEAF
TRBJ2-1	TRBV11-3	ASSFRGQGAYNEQF
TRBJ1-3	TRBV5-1	ASSSTTPGTGSGNTIY
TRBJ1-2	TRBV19	ASSIVVRNYGYT
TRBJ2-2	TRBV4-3	ASSLGYRDTGELF
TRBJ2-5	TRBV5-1	ASSRLRDTQETQY
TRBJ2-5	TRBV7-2	ASSVPGQETQY
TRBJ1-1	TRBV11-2	ASSLGLGGAGNTEAF
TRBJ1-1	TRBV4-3	ASSQVLGTGGTEAF
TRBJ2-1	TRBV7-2	ASSPSGGAYNEQF
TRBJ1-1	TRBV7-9	ASSLGGGGNTEAF
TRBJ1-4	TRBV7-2	ASSLGAGEKLF
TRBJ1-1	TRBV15	ATSRDGTGGWITEAF
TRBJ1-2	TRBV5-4	ASSAVLGGYGYT